These 32 T cell receptor beta chains share one sample of origin, sequenced in a study of siplizumab effects on memory and regulatory T cells. The method was immunoSEQ multiplex PCR; TCRdb's version includes in-frame clones alone and lacks a portion of them. The sample has tens of thousands of clones, 90% to 98% seen once. The material sequenced was naive CD8+ T cells sorted from blood. The receptors come from a human donor in good health.

This chain links TRBV19 with TRBJ2-3; the D gene could be TRBD1 or TRBD2 (5 bases each). CDR1 and CDR2 (germline): LNHDA, SQIVND (reference sequence). The CDR3 consists of 15 residues. V lost 5 bases and J 6 bases, leaving 18 bases between the germline ends. The CDR3 DNA reads TGTGCCAGTAGTTCCCGGGACCGGTGGTGGGATACGCAGTATTTT. Translated, it gives CASSSRDRWWDTQYF.

CDR3 sequence reads: CASSASVGGDTNYGYTF. DNA for the CDR3: TGTGCCAGCAGCGCCTCAGTCGGGGGCGACACTAACTATGGCTACACCTTC. V usage is TRBV13 and J usage is TRBJ1-2; a weak D match, TRBD1 (6 bases). The length of the CDR3 is 17 residues. The V end was cut by 5 bases, the J end by 0 bases, with 19 bases between. Germline V gives CDR1 PRHDT, CDR2 FYEKMQ (reference sequence).

This chain links TRBV9 with TRBJ1-3; unclear D gene. The CDR3 has 14 amino acids. V shed 3 bases and J shed 2 bases, with 9 bases lying between them. CDR1 and CDR2 (germline): SGDLS, YYNGEE. CDR3 protein: CASSDYGAGNTIYF. The CDR3 bases are TGTGCCAGCAGCGACTACGGGGCTGGAAACACCATATATTTT.

The rearrangement uses TRBV5-4 and TRBJ1-1; D remains ambiguous. The V gene lost 7 bases and the J gene lost 1 base, with 11 bases spanning the gap. Germline V CDR1 and CDR2: SGHNT, YYREEE (reference sequence). This CDR3 region has 13 residues. The CDR3 sequence: CASADPPNTEAFF. For the CDR3, the DNA is TGTGCCAGCGCCGATCCCCCGAACACTGAAGCTTTCTTT.

The chain links TRBV6-1 to TRBJ2-3, with TRBD2 identical over 7 bases. The germline V gene encodes CDR1 MNHNS and CDR2 SASEGT. This CDR3 comprises 16 residues. The V and J ends lost 3 bases and 1 base, in that order; junction bases with no gene match: 7. CDR3: CASSDGRGPGTDTQYF. CDR3 DNA sequence: TGTGCCAGCAGTGATGGGAGGGGCCCAGGCACAGATACGCAGTATTTT.

This rearrangement joins TRBV19 to TRBJ2-7; TRBD1 agrees at 8 bases. The trim removed 5 bases at V and 2 bases at J, leaving 5 bases unmatched. Germline loops: CDR1 LNHDA, CDR2 SQIVND (reference sequence). CDR3 size: 14 residues. CDR3 nucleotide sequence: TGTGCCAGTAGTCCAGGGACAGGCCCCTACGAGCAGTACTTC. Translating it yields CASSPGTGPYEQYF.

V usage is TRBV30 and J usage is TRBJ2-7; 11 bases match TRBD1. Germline CDR1 GTSNPN, CDR2 SVGIG (reference sequence). This CDR3 comprises 13 residues. The CDR3 reads CATPGQGVYEQYF. The CDR3 nucleotides are TGTGCTACACCGGGACAGGGGGTATACGAGCAGTACTTC.

The chain joins TRBV7-6 to TRBJ1-5, with D possibly matching TRBD1 (6 bases). CDR3 size: 18 residues. The germline V gene encodes CDR1 SGHVS and CDR2 FNYEAQ. Trimming took 4 bases from V and 4 from J, leaving 23 bases between them. CDR3 nucleotide sequence: TGTGCCAGCAGCTCCGGGACAAGGAGCGGGAACTTAAATCAGCCCCAGCATTTT. It codes for CASSSGTRSGNLNQPQHF.

The chain links TRBV15 to TRBJ2-2, with 11 nucleotides matching TRBD1. V lost 2 bases and J lost 5; bases outside the gene matches: 10. From germline, CDR1 is LNHNV and CDR2 YYDKDF (reference sequence). The CDR3 consists of 18 residues. The CDR3 DNA follows: TGTGCCACCAGCAGACACCCGGGACAGGGGGGGAGAACCGGGGAGCTGTTTTTT. This translates into CATSRHPGQGGRTGELFF.

The chain links TRBV2 to TRBJ2-3, with TRBD2 identical over 8 bases. CDR3 size: 15 residues. Losses at the gene ends were 8 bases for V and 2 bases for J; bases not matched to a gene: 9. Looked up from germline, CDR1 is SNHLY and CDR2 is FYNNEI. The CDR3 bases are TGTGCCAGCGACAATAATAGCGGGGACACAGATACGCAGTATTTT. Translation gives CASDNNSGDTDTQYF.

The chain links TRBV27 to TRBJ1-5; D gene ambiguous. The V end lost 3 bases, the J end lost 5 bases, and 14 bases lay between the germline ends. The V gene's germline CDR1 is MNHEY and CDR2 SMNVEV (reference sequence). The CDR3 sequence is 15 residues long. The CDR3 DNA follows: TGTGCCAGCAGTTTCTTCATGGGCGGCGATCAGCCCCAGCATTTT. This codes for CASSFFMGGDQPQHF.

The chain links TRBV5-6 to TRBJ2-2, with 10 nucleotides matching TRBD2. Per germline, CDR1 SGHDT and CDR2 YYEEEE. The V gene end was trimmed by 1 base and the J gene end by 2 bases; junction bases not matched to a gene: 2. The CDR3 runs 16 residues. The CDR3 bases are TGTGCCAGCAGCTTGCTAGCGGGGGTTAACACCGGGGAGCTGTTTTTT. Translation: CASSLLAGVNTGELFF.

The sample holds one count of this clone. The rearrangement uses TRBV13 and TRBJ2-7; weak D call: TRBD1 (6 bases). V lost 2 bases and J 3 bases, leaving 11 bases between the germline ends. The CDR3 is made up of 14 amino acids. CDR1 is PRHDT, CDR2 FYEKMQ, per germline (reference sequence). The CDR3 protein is CASSLSRGRYEQYF. In DNA form, the CDR3 reads TGTGCCAGCAGCTTAAGCAGGGGCCGCTACGAGCAGTACTTC. Supplemented by reference TRBV13 and TRBJ2-7, the full variable domain reads AAGVIQSPRHLIKEKRETATLKCYPIPRHDTVYWYQQGPGQDPQFLISFYEKMQSDKGSIPDRFSAQQFSDYHSELNMSSLELGDSALYFCASSLSRGRYEQYFGPGTRLTVT.

This chain links TRBV6-4 with TRBJ1-5, with D possibly being TRBD1 (5 bases). V was trimmed by 5 bases and J by 5 bases, leaving 13 bases between them. In germline, CDR1 is MRHNA, CDR2 SNTAGT. CDR3 length: 14 residues. The CDR3 reads CASSRTYSDQPQHF. CDR3 DNA sequence: TGTGCCAGCAGTAGGACATATAGTGATCAGCCCCAGCATTTT.

The chain is built from TRBV29-1 and TRBJ1-1, with unresolved D. The CDR3 sequence is 13 residues long. Between the trimmed V and J ends, which lost 6 bases and 3 bases, there was a span of 14 bases. Germline CDR1 SQVTM, CDR2 ANQGSEA. CDR3 sequence (DNA): TGCAGCGTACCTGTGGTTGGGGACACTGAAGCTTTCTTT. Its translation: CSVPVVGDTEAFF.

The chain uses TRBV19 and TRBJ2-3, with D possibly being TRBD1 (5 bases). V lost 4 bases to trimming and J lost 2 bases, with 10 bases between them. CDR1 is LNHDA and CDR2 is SQIVND in the germline V gene (reference sequence). CDR3 length: 14 residues. CDR3 residues: CASSKGSNTDTQYF. Here the CDR3 DNA reads TGTGCCAGTAGTAAGGGGTCTAACACAGATACGCAGTATTTT.

The chain combines TRBV4-2 with TRBJ2-3; perhaps TRBD2 as D (6 bases). Trimming removed 5 bases at V and 5 bases at J, with 14 bases between. The CDR3 consists of 14 residues. Germline V gene sequence: CDR1 LGHNA, CDR2 YNFKEQ. The CDR3 sequence: CASSGRWGEDTQYF. In DNA form, the CDR3 reads TGTGCCAGCAGCGGCCGATGGGGGGAAGATACGCAGTATTTT.

The chain joins TRBV20-1 to TRBJ2-7; D is perhaps TRBD2 (6 bases). Trimming removed 3 bases at V and 3 bases at J, with 6 bases between. The CDR3 runs 11 residues. Germline V gene lookup returns CDR1 DFQATT and CDR2 SNEGSKA (reference sequence). The CDR3 DNA is TGCAGTGCTAGGGGGGGCTACGAGCAGTACTTC. It encodes CSARGGYEQYF.

The chain carries TRBV7-3 and TRBJ2-3; a possible D gene is TRBD2 (5 bases). The CDR3 totals 16 residues. Germline V gives CDR1 SGHTA, CDR2 FQGTGA. V shed 1 base and J shed 2 bases, with 13 bases lying between them. The CDR3 region has the DNA TGTGCCAGCAGCTTAAAAGCGGAGGTCTACACAGATACGCAGTATTTT. It codes for CASSLKAEVYTDTQYF.

The chain links TRBV7-2 to TRBJ2-1; D unresolved. There are 15 residues in the CDR3. Germline-derived CDR1 and CDR2 are SGHTA and FQGNSA. Deletions cut 0 bases from V and 2 bases from J, with 8 bases between. In DNA form, the CDR3 reads TGTGCCAGCAGCTTAGCTGGGTCCCCCTACAATGAGCAGTTCTTC. It yields the protein CASSLAGSPYNEQFF.

The genes are TRBV30 and TRBJ2-3; D is perhaps TRBD1 (6 bases). The germline V gene encodes CDR1 GTSNPN and CDR2 SVGIG (reference sequence). V gave up 1 base and J gave up 3 bases, with 20 bases separating them. The CDR3 is made up of 17 amino acids. Here the CDR3 reads CAWSEPGHVLLTDTQYF. CDR3 coding DNA: TGTGCCTGGAGTGAACCGGGACACGTTTTATTGACAGATACGCAGTATTTT.

The chain uses TRBV28 and TRBJ2-7, with D perhaps TRBD2 (5 bases). CDR3 size: 13 residues. The germline gives CDR1 MDHEN, CDR2 SYDVKM. Trimming left V 6 bases short and J 1 base short, with 10 bases between. In DNA form, the CDR3 reads TGTGCCAGCAGGGGCGGGTCTTCCTACGAGCAGTACTTC. This encodes CASRGGSSYEQYF.

The chain links TRBV19 to TRBJ1-1; tentative D call: TRBD1 (5 bases). CDR1 and CDR2 from the germline V gene are LNHDA and SQIVND (reference sequence). The germline V and J ends were trimmed by 5 bases and 6 bases, with 10 bases remaining between them. There are 12 residues in the CDR3. The DNA for the CDR3 is TGTGCCAGTAGTCAGGGCGTGGCTGAAGCTTTCTTT. Its protein product is CASSQGVAEAFF.

The CDR3, as DNA: TGTGCCAGCCCTCGACTAGCGGAGCGCACAGATACGCAGTATTTT. Its translation is CASPRLAERTDTQYF. This sequence joins TRBV2 and TRBJ2-3; 9 bases fit TRBD2. This CDR3 has 15 residues. V was clipped by 8 bases and J by 1 base; unmatched bases: 7. Germline V gene data show CDR1 as SNHLY and CDR2 as FYNNEI.

This clone was seen once. The chain is built from TRBV19 and TRBJ2-1; the match to TRBD2 covers 9 bases. V lost 4 bases to trimming and J lost 3 bases; unmatched junction nucleotides: 4. The CDR3 length is 15 residues. Germline CDR1 and CDR2: LNHDA and SQIVND (reference sequence). This CDR3 is CASSNSGGSYNEQFF. The CDR3 bases are TGTGCCAGTAGTAATAGCGGGGGTAGCTACAATGAGCAGTTCTTC.

The rearrangement joins TRBV6-5 to TRBJ2-1; 7 nucleotides line up with TRBD2. V dropped 5 bases and J dropped 4; count of bases not matched to a gene: 8. The germline V gene encodes CDR1 MNHEY and CDR2 SVGAGI. The CDR3 is 15 amino acids. CDR3 sequence: CASSRSSGLYNEQFF. CDR3 nucleotide sequence: TGTGCCAGCAGTAGATCTAGCGGACTTTACAATGAGCAGTTCTTC.

The chain uses TRBV7-8 and TRBJ1-1, with no clear D. The CDR3 contains 14 residues. Germline V lookup: CDR1 SGHVS, CDR2 FQNEAQ. V was cut by 6 bases and J by 3 bases, with 14 bases left in between. This CDR3 reads CASRRAVWDTEAFF. The CDR3, as DNA: TGTGCCAGCAGGCGAGCGGTCTGGGACACTGAAGCTTTCTTT.

The chain joins TRBV7-3 to TRBJ1-1, with unresolved D. Per the germline V gene, CDR1 is SGHTA and CDR2 is FQGTGA. The CDR3 covers 15 residues. V was cut by 5 bases and J by 0 bases, with 13 bases left in between. The CDR3 loop reads CASSPSAGMNTEAFF. The CDR3 nucleotides read TGTGCCAGCAGCCCAAGTGCAGGCATGAACACTGAAGCTTTCTTT.

The genes are TRBV6-1 and TRBJ2-7; perhaps TRBD1 as D (5 bases). This CDR3 is 13 amino acids long. Germline V gene data show CDR1 as MNHNS and CDR2 as SASEGT. Trimming took off 4 bases at V and 1 base at J, with 8 bases between the two ends. The CDR3 spells CASSAGPSYEQYF. The DNA for the CDR3 is TGTGCCAGCAGTGCAGGGCCTTCCTACGAGCAGTACTTC.

The V and J genes are TRBV9 and TRBJ1-3; the match to TRBD1 covers 12 bases. Germline CDR1 reads SGDLS; CDR2 reads YYNGEE. Trimming cost V 0 bases and J 7 bases; bases outside gene matches: 2. This CDR3 spans 15 amino acids. In nucleotides, the CDR3 is TGTGCCAGCAGCGTAGCTGGGACAGGGGGCAACACCATATATTTT. This gives the protein CASSVAGTGGNTIYF.

V usage is TRBV5-4 and J usage is TRBJ1-1; TRBD1 agrees at 9 bases. Trimming at V came to 0 bases and at J to 11 bases, leaving 8 bases not matched to a gene. The germline V gene has CDR1 SGHNT and CDR2 YYREEE (reference sequence). CDR3 size: 14 residues. CDR3 nucleotide sequence: TGTGCCAGCAGCTTGGGGGACAGGGCGAATTTGGCTTTCTTT. This translates into CASSLGDRANLAFF. Using reference TRBV5-4 and TRBJ1-1 for the parts outside the CDR3, the full variable domain is ETGVTQSPTHLIKTRGQQVTLRCSSQSGHNTVSWYQQALGQGPQFIFQYYREEENGRGNFPPRFSGLQFPNYSSELNVNALELDDSALYLCASSLGDRANLAFFGQGTRLTVV.

The rearrangement links TRBV13 to TRBJ2-2; 13 nucleotides line up with TRBD2. The CDR3 has 16 residues. CDR1 and CDR2 from the germline V gene are PRHDT and FYEKMQ (reference sequence). J gave up 7 bases and V 2 bases, and 4 bases lay outside the gene matches. DNA for the CDR3: TGTGCCAGCAGCTTAAAGACTAGCGGGGGGATCGGGGAGCTGTTTTTT. Its translation is CASSLKTSGGIGELFF.